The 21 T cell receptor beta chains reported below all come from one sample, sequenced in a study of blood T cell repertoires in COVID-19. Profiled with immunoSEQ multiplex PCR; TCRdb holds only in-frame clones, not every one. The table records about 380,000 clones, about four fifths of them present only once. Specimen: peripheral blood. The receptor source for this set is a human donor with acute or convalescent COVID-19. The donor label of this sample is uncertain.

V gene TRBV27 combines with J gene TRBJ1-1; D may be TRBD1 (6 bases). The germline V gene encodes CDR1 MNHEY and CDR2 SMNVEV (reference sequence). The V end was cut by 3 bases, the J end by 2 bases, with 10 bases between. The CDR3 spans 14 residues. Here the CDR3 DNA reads TGTGCCAGCAGTTTCTGGGGGCTAAACACTGAAGCTTTCTTT. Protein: CASSFWGLNTEAFF.

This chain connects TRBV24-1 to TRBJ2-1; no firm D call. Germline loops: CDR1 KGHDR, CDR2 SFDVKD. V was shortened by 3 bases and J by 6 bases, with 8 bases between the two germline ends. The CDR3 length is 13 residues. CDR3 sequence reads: CATSDGVVNEQFF. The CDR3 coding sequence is TGTGCCACCAGTGATGGAGTGGTCAATGAGCAGTTCTTC.

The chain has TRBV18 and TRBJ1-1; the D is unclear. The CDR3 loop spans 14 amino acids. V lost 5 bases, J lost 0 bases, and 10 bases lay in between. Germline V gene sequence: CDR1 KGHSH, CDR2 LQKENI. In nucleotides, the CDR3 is TGTGCCAGCTCATTTCAGGCTTTGAACACTGAAGCTTTCTTT. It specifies CASSFQALNTEAFF.

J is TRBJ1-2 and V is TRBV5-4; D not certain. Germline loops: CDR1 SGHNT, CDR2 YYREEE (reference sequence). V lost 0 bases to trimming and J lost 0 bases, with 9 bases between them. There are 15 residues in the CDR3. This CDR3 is CASSLALQANYGYTF. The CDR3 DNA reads TGTGCCAGCAGCTTGGCCCTCCAGGCTAACTATGGCTACACCTTC.

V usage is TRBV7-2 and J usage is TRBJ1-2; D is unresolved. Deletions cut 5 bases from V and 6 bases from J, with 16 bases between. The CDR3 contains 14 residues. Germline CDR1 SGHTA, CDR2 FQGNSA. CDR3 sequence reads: CASSHDQQVDGYTF. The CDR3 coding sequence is TGTGCCAGCAGCCATGACCAGCAGGTAGATGGCTACACCTTC.

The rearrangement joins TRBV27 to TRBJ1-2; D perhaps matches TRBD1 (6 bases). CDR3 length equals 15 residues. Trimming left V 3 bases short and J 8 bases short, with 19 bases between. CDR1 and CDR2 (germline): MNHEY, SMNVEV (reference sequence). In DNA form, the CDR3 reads TGTGCCAGCAGTTTCACGGACAGCCCCCTCGGAGGCTACACCTTC. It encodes CASSFTDSPLGGYTF.

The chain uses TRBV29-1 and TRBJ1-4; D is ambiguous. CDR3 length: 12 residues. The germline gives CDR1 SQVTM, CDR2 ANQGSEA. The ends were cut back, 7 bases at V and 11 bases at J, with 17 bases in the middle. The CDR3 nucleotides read TGCAGCGGGGGATCCGGGGAAGGGAAACTGTTTTTT. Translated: CSGGSGEGKLFF.

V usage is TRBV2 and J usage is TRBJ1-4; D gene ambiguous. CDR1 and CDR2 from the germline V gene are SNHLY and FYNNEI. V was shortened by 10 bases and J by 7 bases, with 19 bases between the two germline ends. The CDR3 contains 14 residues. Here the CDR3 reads CATNPRGTLEKLFF. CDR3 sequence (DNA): TGTGCCACCAACCCCCGAGGCACCCTTGAAAAACTGTTTTTT.

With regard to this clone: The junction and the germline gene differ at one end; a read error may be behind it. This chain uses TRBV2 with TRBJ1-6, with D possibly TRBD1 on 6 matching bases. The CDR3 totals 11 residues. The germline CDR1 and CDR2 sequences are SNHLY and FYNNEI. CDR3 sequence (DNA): TGTGCCGGCAGGGGAGCCTCACCCCTCCACTTT. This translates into CAGRGASPLHF. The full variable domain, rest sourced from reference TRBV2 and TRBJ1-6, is EPEVTQTPSHQVTQMGQEVILRCVPISNHLYFYWYRQILGQKVEFLVSFYNNEISEKSEIFDDQFSVERPDGSNFTLKIRSTKLEDSAMYFCAGRGASPLHFGNGTRLTVT.

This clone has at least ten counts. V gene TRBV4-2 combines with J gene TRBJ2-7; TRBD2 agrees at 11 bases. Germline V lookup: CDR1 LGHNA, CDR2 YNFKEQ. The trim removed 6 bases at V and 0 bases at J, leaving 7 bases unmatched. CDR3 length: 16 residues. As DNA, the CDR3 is TGTGCCAGCAGTCCTACTAGCGGGGGCCTCTCCTACGAGCAGTACTTC. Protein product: CASSPTSGGLSYEQYF.

The CDR3 DNA sequence: TGTGCCAGCAGTCGCATCCGGGCTAGCGGGAGGACTAACCTTCGTTCCTACAATGAGCAGTTCTTC. It encodes CASSRIRASGRTNLRSYNEQFF. The chain joins TRBV11-2 to TRBJ2-1; 11 bases agree with TRBD2. J lost 1 base, V lost 6 bases, and 23 bases had no gene match. CDR3 size: 22 residues. Germline V gene sequence: CDR1 SGHAT, CDR2 FQNNGV.

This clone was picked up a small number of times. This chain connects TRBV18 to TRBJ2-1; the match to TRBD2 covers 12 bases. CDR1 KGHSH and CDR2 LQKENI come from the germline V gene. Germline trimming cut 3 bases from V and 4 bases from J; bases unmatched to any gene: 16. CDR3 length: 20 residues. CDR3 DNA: TGTGCCAGCTCACCGAAGAGAACTAGCGGGAGGCCGACCTTATACAATGAGCAGTTCTTC. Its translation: CASSPKRTSGRPTLYNEQFF.

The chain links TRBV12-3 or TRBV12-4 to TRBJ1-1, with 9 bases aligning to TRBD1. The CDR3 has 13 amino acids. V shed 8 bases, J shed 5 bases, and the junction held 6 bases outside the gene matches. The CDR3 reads CASGNRGRTEAFF. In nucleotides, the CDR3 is TGTGCCAGCGGAAACAGGGGGCGAACTGAAGCTTTCTTT.

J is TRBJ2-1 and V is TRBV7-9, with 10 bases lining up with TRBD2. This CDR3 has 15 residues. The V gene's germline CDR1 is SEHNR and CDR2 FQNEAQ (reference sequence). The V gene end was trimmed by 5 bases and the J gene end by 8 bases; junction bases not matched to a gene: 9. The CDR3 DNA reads TGTGCCAGCAGCGTCAGCGGGGGGGCCAGTTATGAGCAGTTCTTC. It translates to CASSVSGGASYEQFF.

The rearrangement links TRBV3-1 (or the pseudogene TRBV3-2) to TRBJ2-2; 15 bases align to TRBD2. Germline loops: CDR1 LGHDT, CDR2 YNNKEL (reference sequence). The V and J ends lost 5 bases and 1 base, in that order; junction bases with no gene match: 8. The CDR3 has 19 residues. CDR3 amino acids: CASSRPGLAGGRNTGELFF. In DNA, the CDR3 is TGTGCCAGCAGCAGACCCGGACTAGCGGGGGGGCGGAACACCGGGGAGCTGTTTTTT.

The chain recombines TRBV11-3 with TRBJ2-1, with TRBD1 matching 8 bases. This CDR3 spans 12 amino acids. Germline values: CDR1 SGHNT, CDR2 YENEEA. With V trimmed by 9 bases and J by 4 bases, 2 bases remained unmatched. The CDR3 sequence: CASGTGYNEQFF. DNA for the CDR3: TGTGCCAGTGGGACAGGTTACAATGAGCAGTTCTTC.

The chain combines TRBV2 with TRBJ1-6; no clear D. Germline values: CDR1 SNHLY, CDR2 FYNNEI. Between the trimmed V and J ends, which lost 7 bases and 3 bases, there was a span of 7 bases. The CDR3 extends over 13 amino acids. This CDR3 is CASKPVYNSPLHF. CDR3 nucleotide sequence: TGTGCCAGCAAGCCCGTCTATAATTCACCCCTCCACTTT.

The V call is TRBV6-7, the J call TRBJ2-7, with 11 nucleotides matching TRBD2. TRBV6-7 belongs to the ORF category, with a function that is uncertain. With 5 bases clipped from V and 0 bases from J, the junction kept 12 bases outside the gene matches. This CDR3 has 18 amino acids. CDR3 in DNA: TGTGCCAGCAGTAATCCCGGGACTAGCGGAAGGAGCTCCTACGAGCAGTACTTC. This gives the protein CASSNPGTSGRSSYEQYF.

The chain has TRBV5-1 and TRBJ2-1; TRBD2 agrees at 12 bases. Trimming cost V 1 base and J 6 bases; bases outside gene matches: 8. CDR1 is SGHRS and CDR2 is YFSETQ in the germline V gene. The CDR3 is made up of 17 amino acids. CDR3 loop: CASSLLLGLAGINEQFF. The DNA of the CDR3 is TGCGCCAGCAGCTTGCTGTTGGGACTAGCGGGCATCAATGAGCAGTTCTTC.

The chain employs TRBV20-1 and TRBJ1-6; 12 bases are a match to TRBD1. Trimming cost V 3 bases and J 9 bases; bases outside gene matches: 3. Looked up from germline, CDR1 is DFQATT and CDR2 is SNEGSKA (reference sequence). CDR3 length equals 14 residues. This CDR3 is CSASLGQGASPLHF. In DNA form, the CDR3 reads TGCAGTGCTAGTTTGGGACAGGGGGCTTCACCCCTCCACTTT.

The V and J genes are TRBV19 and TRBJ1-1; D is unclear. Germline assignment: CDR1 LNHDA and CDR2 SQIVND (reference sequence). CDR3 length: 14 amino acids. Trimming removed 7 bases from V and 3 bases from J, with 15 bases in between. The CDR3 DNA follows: TGTGCCAGTACCGATGGCGTACGGGACACTGAAGCTTTCTTT. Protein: CASTDGVRDTEAFF.